The 20 T cell receptor beta chains below come from one sample, sequenced in a study of T cells expressing NK-cell markers. TCRdb reprocessed the 5' RACE reads, keeping one entry per CDR3 protein, no DNA. This table holds 250,000 to 300,000 distinct CDR3 sequences. Source material: blood T cells: a sorted CD56 or NKG2C T cell subset, CD4+ or CD8+ T cells, or bulk PBMC T cells (not recorded which). The source is a woman aged 18 to 69 in good health.

The chain couples TRBV12-3 or TRBV12-4 to TRBJ2-7; lacking DNA, the TRBD1 call made by TCRdb goes unchecked. This CDR3 spans 11 amino acids. This CDR3 reads CASRGRGEQYF.

This sequence joins TRBV20-1 and TRBJ1-1; TCRdb gives TRBD1 as the D gene, but with no DNA this cannot be confirmed. Germline assignment: CDR1 DFQATT and CDR2 SNEGSKA (reference sequence). There are 14 residues in the CDR3. This CDR3 reads CISNRGQVNTEAFF.

The chain joins TRBV9 to TRBJ2-6. Germline V gene sequence: CDR1 SGDLS, CDR2 YYNGEE. The CDR3 consists of 13 residues. CDR3 sequence reads: CASSLPGANVLTF.

This chain connects TRBV28 to TRBJ2-7; lacking DNA, the TRBD2 call made by TCRdb goes unchecked. Germline CDR1 MDHEN, CDR2 SYDVKM. The CDR3 length is 15 residues. CDR3 loop: CASRRGTSGSYEQYF. Using reference TRBV28 and TRBJ2-7 for the parts outside the CDR3, the full variable domain is DVKVTQSSRYLVKRTGEKVFLECVQDMDHENMFWYRQDPGLGLRLIYFSYDVKMKEKGDIPEGYSVSREKKERFSLILESASTNQTSMYLCASRRGTSGSYEQYFGPGTRLTVT.

The CDR3 sequence: CASTIKGIQPQHF. The chain is built from TRBV12-3 or TRBV12-4 and TRBJ1-5; TCRdb lists TRBD1, though no DNA is available to test this call. The CDR3 contains 13 residues.

The chain employs TRBV7-2 and TRBJ2-3; checking the TCRdb D call of TRBD2 is not possible without DNA. The germline CDR1 and CDR2 sequences are SGHTA and FQGNSA. The CDR3 length is 16 residues. The CDR3 loop is CASSLRGLAGEDTQYF.

This chain connects TRBV7-9 to TRBJ1-6; the D call from TCRdb, TRBD1, cannot be confirmed without DNA. CDR1 and CDR2 from the germline V gene are SEHNR and FQNEAQ (reference sequence). This CDR3 is 14 amino acids long. CDR3 loop: CASSHPGPRTPLHF.

The genes are TRBV30 and TRBJ1-1; TCRdb reports TRBD1, a call that lacks DNA to check it against. This CDR3 spans 14 amino acids. Germline assignment: CDR1 GTSNPN and CDR2 SVGIG (reference sequence). CDR3 in amino acids: CAWSVRRGNTEAFF.

The chain couples TRBV20-1 to TRBJ2-1; TCRdb names TRBD2, which stays unverified in the absence of DNA. Germline CDR1 and CDR2: DFQATT and SNEGSKA (reference sequence). The length of the CDR3 is 14 residues. The CDR3 here is CSAILARGKNEQFF.

V usage is TRBV20-1 and J usage is TRBJ2-3; TCRdb's D call, TRBD2, is unchecked because there is no DNA. CDR1 and CDR2 from the germline V gene are DFQATT and SNEGSKA (reference sequence). The CDR3 sequence is 14 residues long. The CDR3 reads CSARSGRAPDTQYF.

This sequence joins TRBV5-1 and TRBJ2-1; without DNA, the TCRdb call of TRBD1 cannot be checked. CDR3 size: 12 residues. The germline gives CDR1 SGHRS, CDR2 YFSETQ. The CDR3 here is CASSPGWVEQFF.

This rearrangement joins TRBV7-2 to TRBJ2-2. This CDR3 comprises 16 residues. CDR1 and CDR2 (germline): SGHTA, FQGNSA. CDR3: CASSLGLAENTGELFF.

The J gene is TRBJ2-1, the V gene TRBV7-6; TCRdb picks TRBD2, but there is no DNA to check that call. This CDR3 is 14 amino acids long. Germline V gene sequence: CDR1 SGHVS, CDR2 FNYEAQ. CDR3 region: CASSLGERYNEQFF.

The chain combines TRBV6-5 with TRBJ1-6. The CDR3 sequence is 15 residues long. Germline-derived CDR1 and CDR2 are MNHEY and SVGAGI. The CDR3 loop is CASSYSGGYNSPLHF.

The genes are TRBV6-1 and TRBJ1-1; the D call from TCRdb, TRBD1, cannot be confirmed without DNA. CDR1 is MNHNS and CDR2 is SASEGT in the germline V gene. This CDR3 is built from 13 residues. CDR3 amino acids: CAGSRDTNTEAFF.

The rearrangement links TRBV3-1 to TRBJ2-5; without DNA, the TCRdb call of TRBD1 cannot be checked. This CDR3 spans 12 amino acids. The V gene's germline CDR1 is LGHDT and CDR2 YNNKEL (reference sequence). CDR3 amino acids: CASSDRRETQYF.

The V call is TRBV10-3, the J call TRBJ1-1. Germline V gene data show CDR1 as ENHRY and CDR2 as SYGVKD. CDR3 length equals 13 residues. CDR3 amino acids: CAISYAENTEAFF.

The V and J genes are TRBV7-2 and TRBJ2-3. Germline assignment: CDR1 SGHTA and CDR2 FQGNSA. The CDR3 covers 15 residues. CDR3 residues: CASSLTDLSTNTQYF.

The chain joins TRBV7-6 to TRBJ2-1; the TRBD1 assignment by TCRdb is unverifiable without DNA. The CDR3 contains 17 residues. Germline loops: CDR1 SGHVS, CDR2 FNYEAQ. The chain's CDR3 is CASSTHRGRSGYNEQFF.

The gene calls are TRBV7-2 and TRBJ1-2. CDR1 SGHTA and CDR2 FQGNSA come from the germline V gene. This CDR3 is 14 amino acids long. CDR3 region: CASSAFGSNYGYTF.